The 12 T cell receptor beta chains below were found in one sample sequenced in a study of blood T cell repertoires in COVID-19. This table comes from immunoSEQ multiplex PCR, and its TCRdb copy is limited to in-frame clones, with some not included. The sample comprises about 130,000 clones, 70% to 90% of which are singletons, and around 13% rests with the top ten. The material sequenced was peripheral blood. The receptor source for this set is a human donor in a cohort sampled during active COVID-19.

This chain connects TRBV5-1 to TRBJ1-6; 9 bases fit TRBD1. Germline CDR1 reads SGHRS; CDR2 reads YFSETQ. Trimming at V came to 4 bases and at J to 9 bases, leaving 8 bases not matched to a gene. This CDR3 region has 15 residues. For the CDR3, the DNA is TGCGCCAGCAGCACCTCGGGACAGGGCGGTTCACCCCTCCACTTT. This gives the protein CASSTSGQGGSPLHF.

As regards this clone: Other nucleotide sequences from this sample produce the same CDR3. CDR3 nucleotide sequence: TGTGCCAGCAGTCCGGGACAGGGGGATGGCTACACCTTC. Translating it yields CASSPGQGDGYTF. The J gene is TRBJ1-2, the V gene TRBV9, with TRBD1 identical over 11 bases. This CDR3 is built from 13 residues. Germline lookup yields CDR1 SGDLS and CDR2 YYNGEE. J gave up 6 bases and V 5 bases, and 3 bases lay outside the gene matches.

V is TRBV3-1 (or the pseudogene TRBV3-2) and J is TRBJ2-7; 11 bases align to TRBD2. V trimming: 1 base; J trimming: 3 bases; junction bases outside the gene matches: 2. Per the germline V gene, CDR1 is LGHDT and CDR2 is YNNKEL (reference sequence). This CDR3 is built from 15 residues. The CDR3 reads CASSQGLAGFYEQYF. In DNA form, the CDR3 reads TGTGCCAGCAGCCAAGGACTAGCGGGGTTCTACGAGCAGTACTTC.

The chain carries TRBV2 and TRBJ2-5; weak D call: TRBD1 (6 bases). Trimming shortened V by 10 bases and J by 2 bases, and 14 bases separated the two germline ends. In germline, CDR1 is SNHLY, CDR2 FYNNEI. This CDR3 spans 13 amino acids. The CDR3 spells CATRPDSQETQYF. The DNA for the CDR3 is TGTGCCACCCGACCGGACAGTCAAGAGACCCAGTACTTC. Filled out from reference TRBV2 and TRBJ2-5, the complete variable domain reads EPEVTQTPSHQVTQMGQEVILRCVPISNHLYFYWYRQILGQKVEFLVSFYNNEISEKSEIFDDQFSVERPDGSNFTLKIRSTKLEDSAMYFCATRPDSQETQYFGPGTRLLVL.

Worth noting for this clone: One end of the junction does not line up with germline, which may come from a read error. The chain has TRBV29-1 and TRBJ2-7, with D perhaps TRBD1 (5 bases). Germline assignment: CDR1 SQVTM and CDR2 ANQGSEA. This CDR3 is built from 12 residues. The CDR3 spells CSVSRGSSEQYF. CDR3 coding DNA: TGCAGCGTTTCAAGGGGATCCTCCGAGCAGTACTTC.

The chain recombines TRBV7-2 with TRBJ1-6, with TRBD1 as a possible D gene (6 bases). V was clipped by 2 bases and J by 1 base, with 12 bases between them. Germline V gene data show CDR1 as SGHTA and CDR2 as FQGNSA. The CDR3 has 17 residues. The CDR3 DNA reads as TGTGCCAGCAGCTTACGGGGGGGCGCGTCCTATAATTCACCCCTCCACTTT. As protein: CASSLRGGASYNSPLHF.

This chain connects TRBV7-2 to TRBJ2-5; possibly TRBD2 for D (5 bases). This CDR3 region has 15 residues. Looked up from germline, CDR1 is SGHTA and CDR2 is FQGNSA. The ends were cut back, 0 bases at V and 5 bases at J, with 13 bases in the middle. CDR3 sequence (DNA): TGTGCCAGCAGCTTAGCCCCACAGCGGAGGGAGACCCAGTACTTC. This gives the protein CASSLAPQRRETQYF. The full variable domain, in which reference TRBV7-2 and TRBJ2-5 provide the parts outside the CDR3, is GAGVSQSPSNKVTEKGKDVELRCDPISGHTALYWYRQSLGQGLEFLIYFQGNSAPDKSGLPSDRFSAERTGGSVSTLTIQRTQQEDSAVYLCASSLAPQRRETQYFGPGTRLLVL.

J is TRBJ1-1 and V is TRBV12-3 or TRBV12-4, with D hard to call. V lost 5 bases to trimming and J lost 2 bases, with 9 bases between them. The CDR3 has 13 residues. The CDR3 DNA is TGTGCCAGCAGTCCCCCCCCAAACACTGAAGCTTTCTTT. Protein: CASSPPPNTEAFF.

V usage is TRBV29-1 and J usage is TRBJ1-1, with 8 nucleotides matching TRBD1. The CDR3 is 12 residues long. CDR1 and CDR2 from the germline V gene are SQVTM and ANQGSEA. Losses at the gene ends were 7 bases for V and 6 bases for J; bases not matched to a gene: 7. Here the CDR3 reads CSGGQGGPEAFF. The CDR3 nucleotides read TGCAGCGGCGGACAGGGAGGCCCTGAAGCTTTCTTT.

The chain employs TRBV7-9 and TRBJ2-3; D is unclear. Germline CDR1 reads SEHNR; CDR2 reads FQNEAQ (reference sequence). Trimming took 5 bases from V and 0 from J, leaving 3 bases between them. The CDR3 totals 12 residues. The CDR3 reads CASSPSTDTQYF. DNA for the CDR3: TGTGCCAGCAGCCCAAGCACAGATACGCAGTATTTT.

The rearrangement links TRBV7-9 to TRBJ1-2; D perhaps matches TRBD1 (5 bases). The germline V gene has CDR1 SEHNR and CDR2 FQNEAQ (reference sequence). This CDR3 has 15 residues. The V end lost 2 bases, the J end lost 2 bases, and 12 bases lay between the germline ends. The CDR3, as DNA: TGTGCCAGCAGCTTAAATCCGGGGGTCAACTATGGCTACACCTTC. This encodes CASSLNPGVNYGYTF.

V is TRBV10-2 and J is TRBJ2-2; 12 nucleotides agree with TRBD2. Unmatched junction bases numbered 3, after V lost 6 bases and J lost 4 bases. The CDR3 extends over 15 amino acids. Germline CDR1 WSHSY, CDR2 SAAADI. CDR3 loop: CASRLAGGPTGELFF. CDR3 nucleotide sequence: TGCGCCAGCAGACTAGCGGGGGGCCCCACCGGGGAGCTGTTTTTT.